The rows below give T cell receptor beta chains drawn from one sample of a study of T cell responses to AZD1222 COVID-19 vaccine. Here immunoSEQ multiplex PCR was the method, and the copy in TCRdb shows in-frame clones only, minus some. The sample yields approximately 120,000 clones, about nine tenths seen once. The sequencing here drew on peripheral blood, taken on day 0 of AZD1222 vaccination. The receptors come from an adult in good health. Each CDR3 is given with its conserved first and last residue. Fields, in order: CDR3 length, clone size, V gene, J gene, D gene, CDR3 protein, CDR3 DNA. D genes are given only for firm matches. The listing skips clone size in some rows; elsewhere it reads once, few, many or a size class.

len: 15
abundance: few
v_gene: TRBV25-1
j_gene: TRBJ2-3
d_gene: NA
CDR3aa: CASGGVWSSTDTQYF
CDR3nt: TGTGCCAGCGGTGGCGTTTGGTCGAGCACAGATACGCAGTATTTT

len: 13
abundance: NA
v_gene: TRBV24-1
j_gene: TRBJ1-2
d_gene: NA
CDR3aa: CATSEGELDGYTF
CDR3nt: TGTGCCACCAGTGAGGGGGAATTGGATGGCTACACCTTC

len: 12
abundance: few
v_gene: TRBV7-3
j_gene: TRBJ2-2
d_gene: NA
CDR3aa: CASSPTTGELFF
CDR3nt: TGTGCCAGCAGCCCTACCACCGGGGAGCTGTTTTTT

len: 13
abundance: NA
v_gene: TRBV5-5
j_gene: TRBJ1-2
d_gene: NA
CDR3aa: CASSLGGNYGYTF
CDR3nt: TGTGCCAGCAGCTTGGGGGGGAACTATGGCTACACCTTC

len: 16
abundance: NA
v_gene: TRBV7-9
j_gene: TRBJ2-1
d_gene: TRBD1
CDR3aa: CASSPAGTAVLNEQFF
CDR3nt: TGTGCCAGCAGCCCAGCAGGGACAGCCGTCTTAAATGAGCAGTTCTTC

len: 14
abundance: NA
v_gene: TRBV18
j_gene: TRBJ2-7
d_gene: NA
CDR3aa: CASSPRLASYEQYF
CDR3nt: TGTGCCAGCTCACCACGACTTGCCTCCTACGAGCAGTACTTC

len: 15
abundance: NA
v_gene: TRBV6-2/TRBV6-3
j_gene: TRBJ1-6
d_gene: TRBD1
CDR3aa: CASSTGTADNSPLHF
CDR3nt: TGTGCCAGCAGTACCGGGACAGCGGATAATTCACCCCTCCACTTT

len: 15
abundance: NA
v_gene: TRBV29-1
j_gene: TRBJ2-3
d_gene: TRBD2
CDR3aa: CSVGGSGPSTDTQYF
CDR3nt: TGCAGCGTTGGGGGTAGCGGGCCTAGCACAGATACGCAGTATTTT

len: 13
abundance: NA
v_gene: TRBV2
j_gene: TRBJ1-5
d_gene: NA
CDR3aa: CASRFRVNQPQHF
CDR3nt: TGTGCCAGCAGATTCAGGGTGAATCAGCCCCAGCATTTT

len: 15
abundance: NA
v_gene: TRBV28
j_gene: TRBJ1-5
d_gene: TRBD1
CDR3aa: CASSFPPQGGQPQHF
CDR3nt: TGTGCCAGCAGTTTCCCCCCACAGGGGGGTCAGCCCCAGCATTTT

len: 14
abundance: NA
v_gene: TRBV7-9
j_gene: TRBJ1-1
d_gene: TRBD1
CDR3aa: CASRGTGRGNEAFF
CDR3nt: TGTGCCAGCAGAGGGACAGGGCGAGGTAATGAAGCTTTCTTT

len: 16
abundance: NA
v_gene: TRBV5-4
j_gene: TRBJ2-7
d_gene: TRBD1
CDR3aa: CASSSLRDRGSYEQYF
CDR3nt: TGTGCCAGCAGCTCATTACGGGACAGGGGTTCCTACGAGCAGTACTTC

len: 15
abundance: few
v_gene: TRBV6-4
j_gene: TRBJ2-1
d_gene: TRBD2
CDR3aa: CASSPLAGAYNEQFF
CDR3nt: TGTGCCAGCAGCCCATTAGCGGGGGCGTACAATGAGCAGTTCTTC

len: 18
abundance: NA
v_gene: TRBV7-9
j_gene: TRBJ1-6
d_gene: NA
CDR3aa: CASSSGGRRSSYNSPLHF
CDR3nt: TGTGCCAGCAGCTCAGGCGGACGTCGAAGCTCCTATAATTCACCCCTCCACTTT

len: 15
abundance: NA
v_gene: TRBV3-1/TRBV3-2
j_gene: TRBJ2-1
d_gene: NA
CDR3aa: CASSPMGLPYNEQFF
CDR3nt: TGTGCCAGCAGCCCGATGGGACTCCCCTACAATGAGCAGTTCTTC

len: 16
abundance: NA
v_gene: TRBV5-1
j_gene: TRBJ2-4
d_gene: NA
CDR3aa: CASSLSLAVAKNIQYF
CDR3nt: TGCGCCAGCAGCTTGAGCCTAGCCGTAGCCAAAAACATTCAGTACTTC

len: 15
abundance: NA
v_gene: TRBV30
j_gene: TRBJ2-7
d_gene: NA
CDR3aa: CAWSLLPGLRDEQYF
CDR3nt: TGTGCCTGGAGTCTGCTCCCCGGGTTGCGCGACGAGCAGTACTTC

len: 17
abundance: many
v_gene: TRBV19
j_gene: TRBJ1-2
d_gene: NA
CDR3aa: CASRLQGITSVNYGYTF
CDR3nt: TGTGCCAGTAGACTACAGGGAATAACGAGTGTGAACTATGGCTACACCTTC

len: 15
abundance: NA
v_gene: TRBV6-5
j_gene: TRBJ1-4
d_gene: NA
CDR3aa: CASSYREGVGEKLFF
CDR3nt: TGTGCCAGCAGTTACCGGGAGGGGGTGGGTGAAAAACTGTTTTTT

len: 16
abundance: NA
v_gene: TRBV7-9
j_gene: TRBJ1-4
d_gene: NA
CDR3aa: CASSFGSGATNEKLFF
CDR3nt: TGTGCCAGCAGCTTTGGGAGTGGGGCAACTAATGAAAAACTGTTTTTT

len: 13
abundance: NA
v_gene: TRBV19
j_gene: TRBJ1-1
d_gene: TRBD1
CDR3aa: CASRGTGGTEAFF
CDR3nt: TGTGCCAGTAGAGGGACAGGGGGGACTGAAGCTTTCTTT

len: 13
abundance: NA
v_gene: TRBV25-1
j_gene: TRBJ1-1
d_gene: TRBD1
CDR3aa: CASSGWTGAEAFF
CDR3nt: TGTGCCAGCAGTGGTTGGACAGGGGCTGAAGCTTTCTTT

len: 14
abundance: once
v_gene: TRBV25-1
j_gene: TRBJ1-5
d_gene: TRBD1
CDR3aa: CASSDRGRNQPQHF
CDR3nt: TGTGCCAGCAGTGACAGGGGGCGAAATCAGCCCCAGCATTTT

len: 16
abundance: once
v_gene: TRBV27
j_gene: TRBJ1-1
d_gene: NA
CDR3aa: CASSLSVYLMDTEAFF
CDR3nt: TGTGCCAGCAGTTTATCGGTATATTTGATGGACACTGAAGCTTTCTTT

len: 11
abundance: NA
v_gene: TRBV29-1
j_gene: TRBJ1-1
d_gene: NA
CDR3aa: CSVTTSTEAFF
CDR3nt: TGCAGCGTTACTACATCCACTGAAGCTTTCTTT

len: 14
abundance: NA
v_gene: TRBV7-9
j_gene: TRBJ1-1
d_gene: NA
CDR3aa: CASSLQQGYTEAFF
CDR3nt: TGTGCCAGCAGCTTACAACAGGGCTACACTGAAGCTTTCTTT

len: 15
abundance: NA
v_gene: TRBV11-3
j_gene: TRBJ2-7
d_gene: TRBD2
CDR3aa: CASSLSRGGAYEQYF
CDR3nt: TGTGCCAGCAGCTTAAGCCGCGGGGGGGCCTACGAGCAGTACTTC

len: 11
abundance: NA
v_gene: TRBV2
j_gene: TRBJ1-5
d_gene: NA
CDR3aa: CASSDGQPQHF
CDR3nt: TGTGCCAGCAGTGATGGGCAGCCCCAGCATTTT

len: 16
abundance: NA
v_gene: TRBV15
j_gene: TRBJ1-2
d_gene: TRBD1
CDR3aa: CATSRTGQGTFYGYTF
CDR3nt: TGTGCCACCAGCAGAACGGGACAGGGAACCTTCTATGGCTACACCTTC

len: 14
abundance: NA
v_gene: TRBV27
j_gene: TRBJ1-1
d_gene: NA
CDR3aa: CASSWAGANTEAFF
CDR3nt: TGTGCCAGCAGTTGGGCAGGAGCTAACACTGAAGCTTTCTTT

len: 12
abundance: once
v_gene: TRBV6-5
j_gene: TRBJ2-3
d_gene: NA
CDR3aa: CASKSGGDTQYF
CDR3nt: TGTGCCAGCAAGTCAGGAGGAGATACGCAGTATTTT

len: 13
abundance: NA
v_gene: TRBV18
j_gene: TRBJ2-2
d_gene: TRBD1
CDR3aa: CASSGDSTGELFF
CDR3nt: TGTGCCAGCTCAGGGGACAGCACCGGGGAGCTGTTTTTT

len: 14
abundance: NA
v_gene: TRBV27
j_gene: TRBJ2-3
d_gene: NA
CDR3aa: CASSLVTGSDTQYF
CDR3nt: TGTGCCAGCAGTTTGGTGACAGGCTCCGATACGCAGTATTTT

len: 13
abundance: NA
v_gene: TRBV12-3/TRBV12-4
j_gene: TRBJ2-3
d_gene: NA
CDR3aa: CASSTGLADTQYF
CDR3nt: TGTGCCAGCAGTACGGGACTGGCAGATACGCAGTATTTT

len: 16
abundance: NA
v_gene: TRBV5-1
j_gene: TRBJ2-3
d_gene: NA
CDR3aa: CASSLQRESGADTQYF
CDR3nt: TGCGCCAGCAGCCTGCAGAGGGAGTCAGGGGCAGATACGCAGTATTTT

len: 15
abundance: NA
v_gene: TRBV11-2
j_gene: TRBJ1-6
d_gene: NA
CDR3aa: CASSPSDGGNSPLHF
CDR3nt: TGTGCCAGCAGCCCGTCCGACGGGGGGAATTCACCCCTCCACTTT

len: 15
abundance: NA
v_gene: TRBV7-9
j_gene: TRBJ2-7
d_gene: TRBD1
CDR3aa: CASSRISDRAGEQYF
CDR3nt: TGTGCCAGCAGCCGAATTTCGGACAGGGCGGGCGAGCAGTACTTC

len: 13
abundance: few
v_gene: TRBV20-1
j_gene: TRBJ2-4
d_gene: NA
CDR3aa: CSASKLAKNIQYF
CDR3nt: TGCAGTGCTAGTAAACTAGCCAAAAACATTCAGTACTTC

len: 14
abundance: NA
v_gene: TRBV2
j_gene: TRBJ1-1
d_gene: TRBD1
CDR3aa: CASSHRGRNTEAFF
CDR3nt: TGTGCCAGCAGCCACAGGGGAAGGAACACTGAAGCTTTCTTT

len: 15
abundance: NA
v_gene: TRBV9
j_gene: TRBJ2-6
d_gene: NA
CDR3aa: CASSVGGSGANVLTF
CDR3nt: TGTGCCAGCAGCGTAGGAGGGTCTGGGGCCAACGTCCTGACTTTC

len: 13
abundance: NA
v_gene: TRBV12-3/TRBV12-4
j_gene: TRBJ1-1
d_gene: TRBD1
CDR3aa: CASRGTANTEAFF
CDR3nt: TGTGCCAGCAGGGGGACAGCGAACACTGAAGCTTTCTTT

len: 17
abundance: NA
v_gene: TRBV4-3
j_gene: TRBJ1-6
d_gene: NA
CDR3aa: CASSQIDARISNSALHF
CDR3nt: TGCGCCAGCAGCCAAATAGACGCTAGGATTTCTAATTCGGCCCTCCACTTT

len: 13
abundance: NA
v_gene: TRBV10-3
j_gene: TRBJ1-2
d_gene: NA
CDR3aa: CAISEVGNYGYTF
CDR3nt: TGTGCCATCAGTGAAGTTGGAAACTATGGCTACACCTTC

len: 16
abundance: NA
v_gene: TRBV14
j_gene: TRBJ2-7
d_gene: TRBD2
CDR3aa: CASSPGPGLASNEQYF
CDR3nt: TGTGCCAGCAGCCCAGGACCGGGACTAGCTTCCAACGAGCAGTACTTC

len: 16
abundance: NA
v_gene: TRBV24-1
j_gene: TRBJ2-3
d_gene: TRBD2
CDR3aa: CATSDRRDGRRDTQYF
CDR3nt: TGTGCCACCAGTGACCGCCGGGACGGGAGGAGAGATACGCAGTATTTT

len: 16
abundance: NA
v_gene: TRBV7-8
j_gene: TRBJ1-5
d_gene: NA
CDR3aa: CASSLGGLGSNQPQHF
CDR3nt: TGTGCCAGCAGCTTAGGGGGATTAGGTAGCAATCAGCCCCAGCATTTT

len: 15
abundance: NA
v_gene: TRBV19
j_gene: TRBJ2-7
d_gene: TRBD1
CDR3aa: CASSTIRDSSYEQYF
CDR3nt: TGTGCCAGTAGTACAATCCGGGACAGCTCCTACGAGCAGTACTTC

len: 15
abundance: NA
v_gene: TRBV2
j_gene: TRBJ2-3
d_gene: TRBD2
CDR3aa: CASSEASGNFNTQYF
CDR3nt: TGTGCCAGCAGTGAAGCCAGCGGGAATTTCAATACGCAGTATTTT

len: 14
abundance: NA
v_gene: TRBV27
j_gene: TRBJ1-4
d_gene: NA
CDR3aa: CASWGRGENEKLFF
CDR3nt: TGTGCCAGCTGGGGTAGGGGGGAAAATGAAAAACTGTTTTTT

len: 16
abundance: NA
v_gene: TRBV4-1
j_gene: TRBJ1-5
d_gene: NA
CDR3aa: CASSEALGQPYQPQHF
CDR3nt: TGCGCCAGCAGTGAAGCGTTAGGACAGCCTTATCAGCCCCAGCATTTT

len: 16
abundance: NA
v_gene: TRBV5-1
j_gene: TRBJ1-2
d_gene: NA
CDR3aa: CASSLEPGGAGDGYTF
CDR3nt: TGCGCCAGCAGCTTGGAGCCGGGGGGCGCCGGCGATGGCTACACCTTC

len: 12
abundance: NA
v_gene: TRBV29-1
j_gene: TRBJ2-7
d_gene: NA
CDR3aa: CSVRGLSYEQYF
CDR3nt: TGCAGCGTCAGGGGCCTTTCCTACGAGCAGTACTTC

len: 15
abundance: NA
v_gene: TRBV9
j_gene: TRBJ1-3
d_gene: NA
CDR3aa: CASRPAPPSGNTIYF
CDR3nt: TGTGCCAGCAGGCCCGCGCCGCCCTCTGGAAACACCATATATTTT

len: 15
abundance: NA
v_gene: TRBV7-2
j_gene: TRBJ2-2
d_gene: NA
CDR3aa: CASRGGRSNTGELFF
CDR3nt: TGTGCCAGCAGGGGAGGACGTTCGAACACCGGGGAGCTGTTTTTT

len: 13
abundance: once
v_gene: TRBV5-6
j_gene: TRBJ2-7
d_gene: NA
CDR3aa: CASSLWVDYEQYF
CDR3nt: TGTGCCAGCAGCTTGTGGGTGGACTACGAGCAGTACTTC

len: 14
abundance: NA
v_gene: TRBV5-5
j_gene: TRBJ2-3
d_gene: TRBD2
CDR3aa: CASSSAGGADTQYF
CDR3nt: TGTGCCAGCAGCTCCGCGGGGGGGGCGGATACGCAGTATTTT

len: 15
abundance: once
v_gene: TRBV18
j_gene: TRBJ2-7
d_gene: NA
CDR3aa: CASSEGSVPSYEQYF
CDR3nt: TGTGCCAGCTCAGAGGGGAGCGTCCCCTCCTACGAGCAGTACTTC

len: 16
abundance: once
v_gene: TRBV7-8
j_gene: TRBJ1-5
d_gene: NA
CDR3aa: CASSNSGTFSNQPQHF
CDR3nt: TGTGCCAGCAGCAACTCCGGGACATTTAGCAATCAGCCCCAGCATTTT

len: 16
abundance: once
v_gene: TRBV28
j_gene: TRBJ2-7
d_gene: NA
CDR3aa: CASTSPPETAVRGQYF
CDR3nt: TGTGCCAGCACCTCCCCTCCGGAGACAGCGGTCCGTGGGCAGTACTTC